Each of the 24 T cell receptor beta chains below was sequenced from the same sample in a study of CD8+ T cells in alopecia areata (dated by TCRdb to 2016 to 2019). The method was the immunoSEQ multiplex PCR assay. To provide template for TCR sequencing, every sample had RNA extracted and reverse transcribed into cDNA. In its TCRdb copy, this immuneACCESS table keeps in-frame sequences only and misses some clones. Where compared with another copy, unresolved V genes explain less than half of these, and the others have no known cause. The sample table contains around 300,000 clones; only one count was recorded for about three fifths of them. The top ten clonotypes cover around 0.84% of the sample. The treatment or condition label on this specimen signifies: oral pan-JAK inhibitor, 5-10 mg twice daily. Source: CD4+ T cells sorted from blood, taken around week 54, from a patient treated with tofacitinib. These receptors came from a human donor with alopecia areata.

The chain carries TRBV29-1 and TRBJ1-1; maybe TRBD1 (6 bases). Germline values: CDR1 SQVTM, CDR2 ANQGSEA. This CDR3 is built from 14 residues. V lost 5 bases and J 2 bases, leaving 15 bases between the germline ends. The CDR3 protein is CSVSRQGGNTEAFF. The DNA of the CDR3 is TGCAGCGTTAGCCGACAAGGGGGTAACACTGAAGCTTTCTTT.

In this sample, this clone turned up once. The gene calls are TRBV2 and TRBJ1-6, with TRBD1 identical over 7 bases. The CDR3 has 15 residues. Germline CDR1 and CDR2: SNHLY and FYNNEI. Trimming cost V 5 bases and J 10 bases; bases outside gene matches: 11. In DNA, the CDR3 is TGTGCCAGCAGTCAAGAACCAGGGGGAAGATCACCCCTCCACTTT. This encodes CASSQEPGGRSPLHF.

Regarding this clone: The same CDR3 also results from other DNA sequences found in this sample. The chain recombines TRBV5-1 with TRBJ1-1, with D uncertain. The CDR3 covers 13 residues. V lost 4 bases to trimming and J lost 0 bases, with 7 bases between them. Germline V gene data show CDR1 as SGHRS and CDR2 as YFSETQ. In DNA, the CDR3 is TGCGCCAGCAGCCTTGGACTGAACACTGAAGCTTTCTTT. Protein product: CASSLGLNTEAFF.

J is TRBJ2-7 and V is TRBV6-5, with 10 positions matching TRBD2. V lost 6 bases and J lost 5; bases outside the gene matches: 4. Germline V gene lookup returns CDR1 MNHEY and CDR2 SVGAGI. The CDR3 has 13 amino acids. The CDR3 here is CASRSGGVNEQYF. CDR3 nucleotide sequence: TGTGCCAGCAGGAGCGGGGGGGTGAACGAGCAGTACTTC.

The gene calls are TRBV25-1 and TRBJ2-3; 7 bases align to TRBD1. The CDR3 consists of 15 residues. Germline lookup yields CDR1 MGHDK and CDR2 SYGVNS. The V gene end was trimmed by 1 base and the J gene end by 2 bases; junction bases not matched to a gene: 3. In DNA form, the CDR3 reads TGTGCCAGCAGTGAATTGGGACAGCCCACAGATACGCAGTATTTT. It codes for CASSELGQPTDTQYF.

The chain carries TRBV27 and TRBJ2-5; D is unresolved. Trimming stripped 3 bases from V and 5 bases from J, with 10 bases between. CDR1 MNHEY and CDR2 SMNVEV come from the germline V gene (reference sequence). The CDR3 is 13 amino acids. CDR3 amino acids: CASSFGIGETQYF. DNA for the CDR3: TGTGCCAGCAGTTTTGGGATCGGGGAGACCCAGTACTTC.

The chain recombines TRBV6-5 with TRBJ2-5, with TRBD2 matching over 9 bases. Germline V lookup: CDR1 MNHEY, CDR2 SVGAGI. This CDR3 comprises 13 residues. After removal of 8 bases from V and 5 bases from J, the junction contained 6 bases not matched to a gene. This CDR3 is CASSLAGKETQYF. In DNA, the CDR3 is TGTGCCAGCTCGCTAGCGGGGAAGGAGACCCAGTACTTC.

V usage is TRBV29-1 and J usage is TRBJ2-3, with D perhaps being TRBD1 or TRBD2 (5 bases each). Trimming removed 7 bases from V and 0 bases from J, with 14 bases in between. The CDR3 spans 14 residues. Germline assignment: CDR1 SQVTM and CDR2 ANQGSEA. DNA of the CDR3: TGCAGCGCTCGGGGCAGACTCAGCACAGATACGCAGTATTTT. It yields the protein CSARGRLSTDTQYF.

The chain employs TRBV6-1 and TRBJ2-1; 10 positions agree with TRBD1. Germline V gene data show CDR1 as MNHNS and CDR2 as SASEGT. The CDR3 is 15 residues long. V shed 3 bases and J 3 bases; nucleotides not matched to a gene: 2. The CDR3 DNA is TGTGCCAGCAGTGACCGGGACAGGGGCTACAATGAGCAGTTCTTC. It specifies CASSDRDRGYNEQFF.

CDR3 sequence (DNA): TGTGCCAGCAGATACGGACAATGGGAACAGCCCCAGCATTTT. Its protein product is CASRYGQWEQPQHF. V usage is TRBV2 and J usage is TRBJ1-5; possibly TRBD1 for D (5 bases). Germline loops: CDR1 SNHLY, CDR2 FYNNEI. V lost 6 bases and J 7 bases, leaving 16 bases between the germline ends. The CDR3 is made up of 14 amino acids.

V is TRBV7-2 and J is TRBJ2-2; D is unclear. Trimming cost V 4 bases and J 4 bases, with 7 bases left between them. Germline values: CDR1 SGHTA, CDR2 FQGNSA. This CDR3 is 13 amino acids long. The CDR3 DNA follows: TGTGCCAGCAGCTCCTACACCACCGGGGAGCTGTTTTTT. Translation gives CASSSYTTGELFF. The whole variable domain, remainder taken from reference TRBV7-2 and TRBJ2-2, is GAGVSQSPSNKVTEKGKDVELRCDPISGHTALYWYRQSLGQGLEFLIYFQGNSAPDKSGLPSDRFSAERTGGSVSTLTIQRTQQEDSAVYLCASSSYTTGELFFGEGSRLTVL.

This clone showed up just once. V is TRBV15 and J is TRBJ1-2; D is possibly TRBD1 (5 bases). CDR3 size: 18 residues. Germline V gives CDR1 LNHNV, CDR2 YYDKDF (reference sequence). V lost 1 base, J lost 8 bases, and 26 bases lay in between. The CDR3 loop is CATSRGDNRGVPTRGYTF. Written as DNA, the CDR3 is TGTGCCACCAGCAGAGGTGATAACAGAGGGGTACCCACGAGAGGCTACACCTTC.

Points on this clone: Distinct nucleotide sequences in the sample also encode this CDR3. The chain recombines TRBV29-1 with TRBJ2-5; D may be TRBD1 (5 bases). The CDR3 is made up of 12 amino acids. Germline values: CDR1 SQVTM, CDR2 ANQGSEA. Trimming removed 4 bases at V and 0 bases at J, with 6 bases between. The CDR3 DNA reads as TGCAGCGTTGCAGGGTACCAAGAGACCCAGTACTTC. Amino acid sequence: CSVAGYQETQYF.

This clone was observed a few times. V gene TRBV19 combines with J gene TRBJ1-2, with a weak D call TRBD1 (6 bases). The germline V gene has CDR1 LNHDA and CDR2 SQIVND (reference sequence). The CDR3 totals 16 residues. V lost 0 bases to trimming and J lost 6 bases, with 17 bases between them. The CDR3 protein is CASSIDPGTPTNGYTF. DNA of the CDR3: TGTGCCAGTAGTATAGATCCCGGGACACCCACCAATGGCTACACCTTC. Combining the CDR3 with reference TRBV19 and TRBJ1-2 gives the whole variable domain DGGITQSPKYLFRKEGQNVTLSCEQNLNHDAMYWYRQDPGQGLRLIYYSQIVNDFQKGDIAEGYSVSREKKESFPLTVTSAQKNPTAFYLCASSIDPGTPTNGYTFGSGTRLTVV.

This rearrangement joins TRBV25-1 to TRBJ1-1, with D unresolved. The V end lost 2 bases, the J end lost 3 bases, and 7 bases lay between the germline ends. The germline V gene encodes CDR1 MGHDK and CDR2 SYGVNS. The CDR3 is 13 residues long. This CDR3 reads CASSEGVYTEAFF. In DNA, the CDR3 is TGTGCCAGCAGTGAAGGGGTTTACACTGAAGCTTTCTTT.

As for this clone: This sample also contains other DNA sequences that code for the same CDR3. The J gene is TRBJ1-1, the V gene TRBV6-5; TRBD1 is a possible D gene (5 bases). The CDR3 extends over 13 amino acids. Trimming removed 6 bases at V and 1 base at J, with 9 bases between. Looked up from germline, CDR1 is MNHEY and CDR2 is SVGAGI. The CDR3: CASSPTGNTEAFF. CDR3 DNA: TGTGCCAGCAGCCCAACAGGGAACACTGAAGCTTTCTTT.

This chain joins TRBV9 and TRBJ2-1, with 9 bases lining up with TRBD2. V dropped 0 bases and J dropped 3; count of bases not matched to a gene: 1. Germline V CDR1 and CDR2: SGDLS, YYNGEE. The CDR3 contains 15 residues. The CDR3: CASSVGGGVYNEQFF. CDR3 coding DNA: TGTGCCAGCAGCGTAGGCGGGGGGGTCTACAATGAGCAGTTCTTC.

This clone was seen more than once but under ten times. Here the CDR3 reads CASSPRTFYEQYF. CDR3 sequence (DNA): TGTGCCAGCAGTCCGCGGACTTTCTACGAGCAGTACTTC. The chain is built from TRBV6-6 and TRBJ2-7; possible D gene TRBD2, 5 bases. The germline V and J ends were trimmed by 5 bases and 3 bases, with 11 bases remaining between them. Germline loops: CDR1 MNHNY, CDR2 SVGAGI (reference sequence). The CDR3 spans 13 residues.

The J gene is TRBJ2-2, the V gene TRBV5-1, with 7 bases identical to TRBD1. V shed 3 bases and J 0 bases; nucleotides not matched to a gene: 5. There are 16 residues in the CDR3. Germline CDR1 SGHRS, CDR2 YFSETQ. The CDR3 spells CASSSLGQANTGELFF. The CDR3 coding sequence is TGCGCCAGCAGCTCCCTCGGACAGGCGAACACCGGGGAGCTGTTTTTT.

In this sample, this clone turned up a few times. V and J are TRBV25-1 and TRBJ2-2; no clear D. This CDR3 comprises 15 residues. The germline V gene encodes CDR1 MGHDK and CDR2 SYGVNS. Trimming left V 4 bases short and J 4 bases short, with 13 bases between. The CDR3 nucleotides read TGTGCCAGCAGTGGAGACCGGGCGATCACCGGGGAGCTGTTTTTT. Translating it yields CASSGDRAITGELFF.

The CDR3 loop is CASSSRHLSHYEQYF. The DNA of the CDR3 is TGTGCCAGCAGTTCACGACACCTGAGCCACTACGAGCAGTACTTC. This rearrangement joins TRBV28 to TRBJ2-7; D call uncertain. This CDR3 comprises 15 residues. Trimming shortened V by 4 bases and J by 3 bases, and 16 bases separated the two germline ends. Per the germline V gene, CDR1 is MDHEN and CDR2 is SYDVKM.

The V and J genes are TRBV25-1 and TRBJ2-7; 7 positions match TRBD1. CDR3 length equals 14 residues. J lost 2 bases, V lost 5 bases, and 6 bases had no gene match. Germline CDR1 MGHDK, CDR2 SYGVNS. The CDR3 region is CASSLSTGAYEQYF. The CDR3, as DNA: TGTGCCAGCAGTTTGAGCACAGGGGCCTACGAGCAGTACTTC.

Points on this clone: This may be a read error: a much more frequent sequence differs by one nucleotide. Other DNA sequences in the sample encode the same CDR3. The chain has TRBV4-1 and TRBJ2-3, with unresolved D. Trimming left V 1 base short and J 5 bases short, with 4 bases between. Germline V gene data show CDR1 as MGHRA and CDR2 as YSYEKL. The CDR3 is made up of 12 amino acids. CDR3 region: CASSQAGDTQYF. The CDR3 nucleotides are TGCGCCAGCAGCCAAGCAGGAGATACGCAGTATTTT.

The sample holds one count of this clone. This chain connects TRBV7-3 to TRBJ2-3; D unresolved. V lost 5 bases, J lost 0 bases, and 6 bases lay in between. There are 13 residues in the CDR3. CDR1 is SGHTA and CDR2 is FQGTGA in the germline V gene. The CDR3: CASSRESTDTQYF. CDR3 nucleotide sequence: TGTGCCAGCAGCAGAGAGAGCACAGATACGCAGTATTTT. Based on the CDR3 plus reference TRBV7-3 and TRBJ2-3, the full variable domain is GAGVSQTPSNKVTEKGKYVELRCDPISGHTALYWYRQSLGQGPEFLIYFQGTGAADDSGLPNDRFFAVRPEGSVSTLKIQRTERGDSAVYLCASSRESTDTQYFGPGTRLTVL.